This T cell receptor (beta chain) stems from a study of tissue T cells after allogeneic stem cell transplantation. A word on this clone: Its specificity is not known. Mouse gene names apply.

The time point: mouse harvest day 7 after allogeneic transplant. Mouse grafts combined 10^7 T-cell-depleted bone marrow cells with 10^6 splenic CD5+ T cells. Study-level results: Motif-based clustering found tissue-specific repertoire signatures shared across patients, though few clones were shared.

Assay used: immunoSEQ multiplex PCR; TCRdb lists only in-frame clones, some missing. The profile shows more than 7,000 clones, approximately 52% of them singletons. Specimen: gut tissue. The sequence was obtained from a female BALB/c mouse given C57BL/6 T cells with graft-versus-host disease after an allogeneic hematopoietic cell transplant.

CDR3 region: CASSLDQGALGNTLYF. CDR3 DNA (partial): TGTGCCAGCTCTCTCGACCAGGGGGCGCTTGGAAATACGCTCTAT. The V call is TRBV12-2, the J call TRBJ1-3; TRBD1 matches at 8 bases. The read terminates 1 residue before the CDR3 end, so the remaining end is supplied by the germline J gene. V was clipped by 0 bases and J by 3 bases; unmatched bases: 6. CDR3 length: 16 amino acids. Germline lookup yields CDR1 SGHLS and CDR2 HYDKME. Full variable domain (outside the CDR3, taken from reference TRBV12-2 and TRBJ1-3): NSGVVQSPRYIIKGKGERSILKCIPISGHLSVAWYQQTQGQELKFFIQHYDKMERDKGNLPSRFSVQQFDDYHSEMNMSALELEDSAVYFCASSLDQGALGNTLYFGEGSRLIVV.